This note documents a single TCR beta chain sequence. The study collected 1 to 8 samples per patient, pretreatment and on-treatment. The germline CDR1 and CDR2 sequences are SGHTA and FQGTGA. V gave up 5 bases and J gave up 4 bases; unmatched junction bases: 18. The CDR3 loop spans 18 amino acids. Clones were read by immunoSEQ multiplex PCR, and TCRdb kept only the in-frame ones, dropping some. The repertoire consists of 45,000 or so clones, with approximately 78% occurring once and the leading ten covering 3% to 3.5%. This sample is drawn from a study of PD-L1 blockade in urothelial cancer. The overall study: Atezolizumab at 1,200 mg intravenously every 3 weeks was started by patients at some point between 2014 and 2016. It was at 3 weeks (second dose) and 6 weeks after treatment start that blood was analyzed. T cell content in blood samples showed a median of 141,255.

Specimen: PBMCs, collected around atezolizumab (anti-PD-L1) treatment. This TCR was recovered from a man aged 70-80 years with urothelial cancer. The chain links TRBV7-3 to TRBJ2-3; 7 bases line up with TRBD2. CDR3 in amino acids: CASSGSRGTGGRSDTQYF. The CDR3 DNA reads as TGTGCCAGCAGCGGATCCCGGGGAACGGGGGGTCGTTCAGATACGCAGTATTTT.